This T cell receptor (beta chain) came from a study of PD-1 blockade in classical Hodgkin lymphoma. Of note for this clone: Antigen unknown.

Sequencing was performed with immunoSEQ multiplex PCR; in TCRdb, only in-frame clones are kept and a portion is missing. The top ten hold about 7.8% of the sample, which has tens of thousands of clones, about four fifths seen once. Findings and limits, study-wide: The causes of the repertoire differences, possibly disease activity or prior therapy, remain undefined.

Each patient experienced a relapse that followed autologous stem cell transplantation, and brentuximab vedotin exposure varied. Complete response, partial response or progressive disease made up the best responses. The TCR comes from a human donor with classical Hodgkin lymphoma. The sample here was peripheral blood mononuclear cells (PBMCs), taken before the second cycle of nivolumab.

The CDR3 protein is CASRAHPRVGLKSNQPQHF. The CDR3 DNA sequence: TGTGCCAGCAGGGCCCATCCTAGGGTCGGGTTGAAGAGCAATCAGCCCCAGCATTTT. V is TRBV2 and J is TRBJ1-5; D unresolved. The CDR3 extends over 19 amino acids. From germline, CDR1 is SNHLY and CDR2 FYNNEI. Trimming cost V 6 bases and J 1 base, with 25 bases left between them.